This T cell receptor beta chain was retrieved from a study of T-cell reconstitution after alpha-beta-depleted transplantation in children. Unique molecular identifiers featured in how the TCRbeta library was prepared. TCRdb re-derived calls from the PCR reads in MiXCR, one entry per CDR3 protein. The sample contains fewer than 700,000 distinct CDR3 sequences, about an eighth of which appear only once. The CDR3 is made up of 15 amino acids. V was trimmed by 0 bases and J by 2 bases, leaving 14 bases between them. Germline-derived CDR1 and CDR2 are DFQATT and SNEGSKA (reference sequence). The sample in question was PBMCs, mostly from graft donor cells, obtained 360 days after TCRalphabeta/CD19-depleted stem cell transplant. This chain joins TRBV20-1 and TRBJ2-7; D is ambiguous. This clonotype was sampled from a male patient under 18 who had a stem cell transplant for acute myeloid leukemia, so the T cells may come from the graft donor. CDR3: CSARDVPAVTYEQYF. CDR3 nucleotides: TGCAGTGCTAGAGATGTTCCGGCGGTGACCTACGAGCAGTACTTC.